These 7 T cell receptor beta chains share one sample of origin, sequenced in a study of control samples from healthy donors and cancer patients (dated by TCRdb to about 2020). Library method: the immunoSEQ multiplex PCR assay. TCRdb provides this immuneACCESS table in a form limited to in-frame rearrangements. Some clones are lacking; in checked studies, under half of them reflect an unresolved V gene, and why the rest are absent is not known. The sample contains 150,000 to 200,000 clones, roughly 89% of them found a single time. The biggest ten clones account for around 13% of the sample. Sequencing was carried out using blood. The receptors derive from a young man in good health.

The rearrangement links TRBV6-2 or TRBV6-3 to TRBJ1-2; tentatively, D is TRBD1 (5 bases). This CDR3 is 15 amino acids long. The germline gives CDR1 MNHEY, CDR2 SVGEGT. Trimming removed 5 bases from V and 5 bases from J, with 18 bases in between. This chain's CDR3 is CASSTRDGTFYGYTF. DNA for the CDR3: TGTGCCAGCAGTACCAGGGACGGCACCTTTTATGGCTACACCTTC.

The chain links TRBV11-1 to TRBJ2-3, with D unclear. Germline CDR1 reads SGHAT; CDR2 reads FQDESV (reference sequence). Between the trimmed V and J ends, which lost 10 bases and 5 bases, there was a span of 10 bases. The CDR3 covers 11 residues. The CDR3 sequence is CATASGDTQYF. The CDR3 region has the DNA TGTGCCACCGCCTCGGGAGATACGCAGTATTTT.

This chain uses TRBV30 with TRBJ2-3, with unresolved D. In germline, CDR1 is GTSNPN, CDR2 SVGIG (reference sequence). This CDR3 comprises 15 residues. Between the trimmed V and J ends, which lost 5 bases and 4 bases, there was a span of 19 bases. The CDR3 is CAWPGVTGVADTQYF. In nucleotides, the CDR3 is TGTGCCTGGCCTGGGGTGACCGGTGTCGCAGATACGCAGTATTTT.

The genes are TRBV7-3 and TRBJ2-3, with TRBD2 identical over 8 bases. This CDR3 has 16 amino acids. Germline CDR1 reads SGHTA; CDR2 reads FQGTGA. V gave up 2 bases and J gave up 4 bases; unmatched junction bases: 8. CDR3 DNA: TGTGCCAGCAGCTTAGGTGGCGGGAGGTCAGCAGATACGCAGTATTTT. Translating gives CASSLGGGRSADTQYF.

This clone came up once. The genes are TRBV28 and TRBJ1-2; 11 bases match TRBD1. With 5 bases clipped from V and 4 bases from J, the junction kept 12 bases outside the gene matches. The CDR3 covers 17 residues. Germline V gene lookup returns CDR1 MDHEN and CDR2 SYDVKM. This CDR3 is CASSLGQGAVIGYGYTF. The CDR3 DNA reads as TGTGCCAGCAGTCTCGGACAGGGGGCGGTAATCGGCTATGGCTACACCTTC.

V gene TRBV18 combines with J gene TRBJ2-5; the D gene is possibly TRBD2 (5 bases). There are 15 residues in the CDR3. Trimming left V 1 base short and J 0 bases short, with 9 bases between. The germline CDR1 and CDR2 sequences are KGHSH and LQKENI. DNA of the CDR3: TGTGCCAGCTCACCACTGGCTAGCCACCAAGAGACCCAGTACTTC. Translation gives CASSPLASHQETQYF.

J is TRBJ2-2 and V is TRBV4-1, with 7 bases fitting TRBD2. This CDR3 region has 17 residues. Germline lookup yields CDR1 MGHRA and CDR2 YSYEKL. After removal of 3 bases from V and 3 bases from J, the junction contained 10 bases not matched to a gene. The CDR3 region has the DNA TGCGCCAGCAGCCACCCTCGGACTAGTCCGGACACCGGGGAGCTGTTTTTT. It yields the protein CASSHPRTSPDTGELFF.